The source of this T cell receptor beta chain is a study of long-term antiretroviral therapy in people with HIV. Study-wide findings and caveats: Data on ART adherence, viral resistance or therapy changes were unavailable. The blood, collected between the mid-2000s and the late 2010s, was possibly taken under older ART regimens.

This clone has more than one count but fewer than ten. Antigen: not known. The CDR3 totals 15 residues. CDR1 and CDR2 from the germline V gene are SGDLS and YYNGEE. V was pared by 3 bases and J by 5 bases, with 17 bases between. Sequencing relied on immunoSEQ assay v3.0, run at survey level. Sequencing was intended to reach about 40,000-55,000 T-cell genomes per sample. Using immunoSEQ multiplex PCR, the repertoire was profiled, and TCRdb retains in-frame clones only, with some absent. The sample holds roughly 40,000 clones; approximately 86% are singletons and the top ten take about 4%. This sequence joins TRBV9 and TRBJ1-2; D is possibly TRBD1 (5 bases). The TCR was taken from a woman younger than 30 with HIV. Sequencing was performed on unsorted PBMCs, taken just before starting antiretroviral therapy. The DNA for the CDR3 is TGTGCCAGCAGCGAGCCCGAGACGGGGGGTTATGGCTACACCTTC. It translates to CASSEPETGGYGYTF.